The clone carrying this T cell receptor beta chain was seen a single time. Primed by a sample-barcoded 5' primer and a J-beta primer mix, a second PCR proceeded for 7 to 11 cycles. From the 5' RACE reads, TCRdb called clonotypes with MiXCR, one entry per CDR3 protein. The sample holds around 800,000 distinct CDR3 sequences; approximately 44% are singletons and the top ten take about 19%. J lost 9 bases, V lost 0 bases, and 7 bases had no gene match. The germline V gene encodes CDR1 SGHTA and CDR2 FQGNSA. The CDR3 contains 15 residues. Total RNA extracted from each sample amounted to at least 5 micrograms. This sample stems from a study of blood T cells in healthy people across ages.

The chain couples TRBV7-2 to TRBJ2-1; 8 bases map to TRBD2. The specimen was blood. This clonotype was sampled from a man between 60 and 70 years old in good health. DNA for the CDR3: TGTGCCAGCAGCTTAGCTCAAGCGGGAGTCGGTGAGCAGTTCTTC. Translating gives CASSLAQAGVGEQFF. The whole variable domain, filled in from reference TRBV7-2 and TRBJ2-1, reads GAGVSQSPSNKVTEKGKDVELRCDPISGHTALYWYRQSLGQGLEFLIYFQGNSAPDKSGLPSDRFSAERTGGSVSTLTIQRTQQEDSAVYLCASSLAQAGVGEQFFGPGTRLTVL.